This T cell receptor beta chain is from a study of T cells in Graves' hyperthyroidism and ophthalmopathy. This CDR3 spans 15 amino acids. Germline V gene lookup returns CDR1 SQVTM and CDR2 ANQGSEA. The ends were cut back, 0 bases at V and 4 bases at J, with 13 bases in the middle. A few counts support this clonotype. From RNA transcripts, TCR beta CDR3 regions were amplified. Researchers ran a first-round RT-PCR on the TCR CDR3 using the HTBI primer set. TCRdb itself ran the multiplex PCR reads through MiXCR, one entry per CDR3 protein. The sample shows hundreds of thousands of distinct CDR3 sequences, around 17% of them seen only once.

The receptor's source is a woman aged 18-30 years with Graves' hyperthyroidism. The chain uses TRBV29-1 and TRBJ2-1; D is perhaps TRBD1 (6 bases). Sequencing input: blood. CDR3 nucleotides: TGCAGCGTTGAAGATGGCAGGGGCCTTTACAATGAGCAGTTCTTC. Its translation is CSVEDGRGLYNEQFF.